The clone carrying this TCR beta chain was observed once. The data derive from a study of control samples from healthy donors and cancer patients. The CDR3 is 13 residues long. V was pared by 11 bases and J by 7 bases, with 10 bases of the junction left unmatched. Germline lookup yields CDR1 MNHEY and CDR2 SVGAGI. Here immunoSEQ multiplex PCR was the method, and the copy in TCRdb shows in-frame clones only, minus some. Of roughly 95,000 clones in the sample, just under 95% are singletons; the top ten hold about 3%. The sample was blood. The rearrangement links TRBV6-5 to TRBJ1-2, with 10 bases that match TRBD1. The sequence was obtained from a human donor in good health. The donor label of this sample is uncertain. DNA of the CDR3: TGTGCCGGTTACAGACAGGGGGCTGGTGGCTACACCTTC. It specifies CAGYRQGAGGYTF.